This T cell receptor (beta chain) was retrieved from a study of cytomegalovirus exposure and HLA in healthy donors. Broader study findings: Within a later analysis, the majority of CMV-associated TCR beta chains appeared HLA-restricted. An analysis was carried out at a later point. It showed that HLA-associated TCR beta chains were more clonally expanded than equally common non-associated chains.

The study ran its PCR with 60 Vbeta and 13 Jbeta primers. Sequencing was performed with immunoSEQ multiplex PCR; in TCRdb, only in-frame clones are kept and a portion is missing. Its table records more than 95,000 clones. This CDR3 comprises 12 residues. The germline V gene has CDR1 SGHDT and CDR2 YYEEEE. Trimming left V 4 bases short and J 6 bases short, with 8 bases between. A remark on this clone: The antigen remains unidentified.

Donors were ostensibly healthy at sampling, although undocumented immune exposures were probable. Sequencing was performed on PBMCs. The receptor's source is a man aged 25 to 40 in good health and CMV-seronegative. The chain joins TRBV5-6 to TRBJ2-1; D ambiguous. The CDR3 DNA is TGTGCCAGCAGCCAGGATCCCAATGAGCAGTTCTTC. Translation gives CASSQDPNEQFF.